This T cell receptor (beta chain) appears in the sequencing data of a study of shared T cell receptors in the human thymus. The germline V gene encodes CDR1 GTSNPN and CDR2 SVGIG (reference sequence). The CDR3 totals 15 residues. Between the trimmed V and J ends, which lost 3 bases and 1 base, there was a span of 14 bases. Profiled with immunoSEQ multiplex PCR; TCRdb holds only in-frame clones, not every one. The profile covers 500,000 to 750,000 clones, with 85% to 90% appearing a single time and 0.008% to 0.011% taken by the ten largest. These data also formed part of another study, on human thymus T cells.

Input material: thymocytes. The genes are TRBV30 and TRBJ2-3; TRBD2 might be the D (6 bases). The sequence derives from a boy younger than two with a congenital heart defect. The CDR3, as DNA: TGTGCCTGGAGGAAGACTAGTCGTTGCACAGATACGCAGTATTTT. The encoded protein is CAWRKTSRCTDTQYF.